This T cell receptor (beta chain) is from a study of spatial heterogeneity in lung cancer (dated by TCRdb to between 2019 and 2020). Regarding the study in general: Beta-chain transcripts were consistently detected in greater numbers than alpha-chain transcripts, which likely reflected higher beta-chain transcript abundance. TCR repertoire features were related to nonsynonymous mutation counts determined by whole-exome sequencing of tumor tissue. In non-small cell lung cancer, the study quantitatively compared TCR alpha and beta repertoires across several tumor regions, matched nontumor lung, and blood. In the raw uncorrected reads, each unique combination of TCR and UMI appeared more than ten times on average. At surgery, both alpha and beta chains were TCR-sequenced in roughly 200 tumor regions, 63 to 65 matched nontumor lung samples and 56 PBMC samples. Beyond this particular receptor, the publication reports: Confirming at a functional level the hypothesis that regional TCRs recognize regional mutations was considered to require additional single-cell paired TCR alpha and beta sequencing. Ubiquitous expanded tumor TCRs were detected in blood more often at tumor resection than at routine follow-up.

The CDR3 covers 15 residues, taking in both the cysteine and the phenylalanine. Just the 45-base CDR3 DNA is kept, in frame starting at base 1. From the germline V gene, CDR1 is SNHLY and CDR2 is FYNNEI. Deletion took 5 bases off V and 5 bases off J, with a span of 18 bases between the germline ends. The library came from 5' RACE. Sequencing relied on a NextSeq 500. To allow correction of PCR and sequencing errors, the TCR library protocol tagged every TCR cDNA molecule with a unique molecular identifier. Turning to the authors' computational methods: Decombinator tools were used for TCR identification, UMI-based error correction and CDR3 extraction. Expanded TCRs were defined as those above a frequency of 2 per 1,000, corresponding to the top 1% of the tumor frequency distribution. Renyi diversity was computed with the R vegan package after each repertoire had been subsampled 100 times to 5,000 TCRs. CDR3 similarity networks were constructed using string-kernel similarity of amino acid triplets, with links drawn between CDR3s whose pairwise similarity was above 0.82. Through fastp at Q25 and MiXCR, TCRdb rebuilt clones from the public reads, retaining in-frame beta chains. Duplicate CDR3 protein sequences are folded into a single record with the most common DNA and genes. The V and J calls here are based on TCRdb, not the publication. The sample table lists around 37,000 distinct CDR3 sequences, less than 9.5% of them with a count of one. Of the sample, 25% to 35% is held by the ten largest clones.

The time point label on this specimen signifies: sample taken at primary tumor resection. The donors were some 76 patients from the lung TRACERx cohort who had early-stage, untreated non-small cell lung cancer. Without any cell sorting, TCR sequencing was performed on whole RNA extracted either from tumor and nontumor lung tissue or from cryopreserved PBMC samples. A patient was chosen for TCR sequencing only when enough RNA was available from at least two tumor regions. This clonotype was counted between two and nine times. What antigen it recognizes has not been identified. Per-nucleotide qualities are absent, and no much larger clonotype sits a single base away.

The sequence links TRBV2 to TRBJ2-5; confidence is insufficient to name the D gene. Sequencing used PBMCs, obtained at surgery. The sequence was obtained from a female donor with early-stage non-small cell lung cancer. The CDR3 amino acid sequence is: CASSIGRAARETQYF. The nucleotide sequence reads TGTGCCAGCAGTATAGGGCGCGCGGCGAGGGAGACCCAGTACTTC.